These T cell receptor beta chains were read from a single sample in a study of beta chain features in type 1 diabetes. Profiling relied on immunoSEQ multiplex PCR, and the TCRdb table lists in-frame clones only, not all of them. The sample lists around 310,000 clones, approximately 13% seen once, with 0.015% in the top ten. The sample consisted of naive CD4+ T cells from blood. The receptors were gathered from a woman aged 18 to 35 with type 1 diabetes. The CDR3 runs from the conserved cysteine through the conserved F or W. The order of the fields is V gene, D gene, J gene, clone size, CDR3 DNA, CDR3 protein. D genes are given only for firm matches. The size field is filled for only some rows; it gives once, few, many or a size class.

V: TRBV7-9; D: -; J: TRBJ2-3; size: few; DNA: TGTGCCAGCAGCTTAGTTCCGGGAGTGGGCAAGTATTTT; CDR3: CASSLVPGVGKYF
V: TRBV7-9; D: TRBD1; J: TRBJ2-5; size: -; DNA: TGTGCCAGCAGCTTTTCAGGGGGCGGGGAGACCCAGTACTTC; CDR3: CASSFSGGGETQYF
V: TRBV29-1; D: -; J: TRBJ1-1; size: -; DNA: TGCAGCGTTGAAGCGGTGATGAACACTGAAGCTTTCTTT; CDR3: CSVEAVMNTEAFF
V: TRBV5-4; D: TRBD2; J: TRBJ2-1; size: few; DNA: TGTGCCAGCAGCTCCCCTAGCGGGAGGGGTTCCTACAATGAGCAGTTCTTC; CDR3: CASSSPSGRGSYNEQFF
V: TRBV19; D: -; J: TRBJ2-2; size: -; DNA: TGTGCCAGTAGTATGTGGGACTACACCGGGGAGCTGTTTTTT; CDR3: CASSMWDYTGELFF
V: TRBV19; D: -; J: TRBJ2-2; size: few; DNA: TGTGCCAGTGCTCATGACAGAGCTTTAAACACCGGGGAGCTGTTTTTT; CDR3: CASAHDRALNTGELFF
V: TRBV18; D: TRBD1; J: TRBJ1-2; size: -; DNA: TGTGCCAGCTCACCACCGACAGGGTATAATGGCTACACCTTC; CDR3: CASSPPTGYNGYTF
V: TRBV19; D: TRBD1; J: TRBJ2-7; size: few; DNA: TGTGCCAGTAGTGCGACAGGGGGCCTCGACGAGCAGTACTTC; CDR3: CASSATGGLDEQYF
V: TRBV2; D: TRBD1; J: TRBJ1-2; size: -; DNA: TGTGCCAGCAGGGGGGACAGAACGGACTATGGCTACACCTTC; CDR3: CASRGDRTDYGYTF
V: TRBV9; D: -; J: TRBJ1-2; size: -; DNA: TGTGCCAGCAGAGCGCGAGATGGCTACACCTTC; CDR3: CASRARDGYTF
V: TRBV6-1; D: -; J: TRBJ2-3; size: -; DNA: TGTGCCAGCAGTGACAGGTCAAGCACAGATACGCAGTATTTT; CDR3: CASSDRSSTDTQYF
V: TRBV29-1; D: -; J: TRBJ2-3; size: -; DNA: TGCAGCGTTGAAGCGGTGGGGGGTACGCAGTATTTT; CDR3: CSVEAVGGTQYF
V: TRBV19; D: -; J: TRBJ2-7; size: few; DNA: TGTGCCAGTAGTATGAATGTGGAGGAAACCTACGAGCAGTACTTC; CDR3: CASSMNVEETYEQYF
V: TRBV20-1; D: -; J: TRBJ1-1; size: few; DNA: TGCAGTGCTAGGGGCGGGACTGAAGCTTTCTTT; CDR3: CSARGGTEAFF
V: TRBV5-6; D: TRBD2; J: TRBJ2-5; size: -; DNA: TGTGCCAGCAGCCAGATACCCAAGGGAGGGAAAGAGACCCAGTACTTC; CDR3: CASSQIPKGGKETQYF
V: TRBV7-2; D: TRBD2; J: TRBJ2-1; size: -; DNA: TGTGCCAGCAGCCGGGGGGAGGGCCTCTACAATGAGCAGTTCTTC; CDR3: CASSRGEGLYNEQFF
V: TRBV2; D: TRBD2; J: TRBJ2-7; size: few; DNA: TGTGCCAGCCTTCGGGGCCAGCGGGAGGGCCTCTACGAGCAGTACTTC; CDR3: CASLRGQREGLYEQYF
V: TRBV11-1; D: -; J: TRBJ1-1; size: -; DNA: TGTGCCAGCAGCTTTGACAGACACACTGAAGCTTTCTTT; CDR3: CASSFDRHTEAFF
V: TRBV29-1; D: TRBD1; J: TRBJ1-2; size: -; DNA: TGCAGCGTTGAATCGGACAGGGGGCTTGGCTACACCTTC; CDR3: CSVESDRGLGYTF
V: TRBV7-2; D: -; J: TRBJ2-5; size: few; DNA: TGTGCCAGCAGCTTGGGCCGCGGGATGCTGGAGACCCAGTACTTC; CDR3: CASSLGRGMLETQYF
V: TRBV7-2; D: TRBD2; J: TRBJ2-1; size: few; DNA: TGTGCCAGCAGCTTAATCCCCCTAGCGGGAGGTGAGCAGTTCTTC; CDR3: CASSLIPLAGGEQFF
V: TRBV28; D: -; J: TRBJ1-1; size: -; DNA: TGTGCCAGCAGTCTCGAGTACACTGAAGCTTTCTTT; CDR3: CASSLEYTEAFF
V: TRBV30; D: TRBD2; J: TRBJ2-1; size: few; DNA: TGTGCCTGGAGCGGGAGGATAGGCGGGCAGTTCTTC; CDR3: CAWSGRIGGQFF
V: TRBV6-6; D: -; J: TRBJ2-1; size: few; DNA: TGTGCCAGCAGTAGCCGGACTGCGCACTACAATGAGCAGTTCTTC; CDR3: CASSSRTAHYNEQFF
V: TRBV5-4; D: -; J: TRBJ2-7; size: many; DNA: TGTGCCAGCAGCGGAGGTATCCGGGCCACCTACGAGCAGTACTTC; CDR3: CASSGGIRATYEQYF
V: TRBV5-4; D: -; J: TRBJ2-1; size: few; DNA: TGTGCCAGCAGCTTGGCTGGCAGAAACAATGAGCAGTTCTTC; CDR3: CASSLAGRNNEQFF
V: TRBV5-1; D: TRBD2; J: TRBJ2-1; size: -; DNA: TGCGCCAGCAGCTTGGGGCTAGCGGGATACAATGAGCAGTTCTTC; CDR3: CASSLGLAGYNEQFF
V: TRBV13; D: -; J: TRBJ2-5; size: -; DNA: TGTGCCAGCAGCTTAAGGGGGATGAAGACCCAGTACTTC; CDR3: CASSLRGMKTQYF
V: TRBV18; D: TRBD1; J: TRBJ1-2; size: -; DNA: TGTGCCAGCTCAGTCCTACCCACAGGGGATGTAGGGTATGGCTACACCTTC; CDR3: CASSVLPTGDVGYGYTF